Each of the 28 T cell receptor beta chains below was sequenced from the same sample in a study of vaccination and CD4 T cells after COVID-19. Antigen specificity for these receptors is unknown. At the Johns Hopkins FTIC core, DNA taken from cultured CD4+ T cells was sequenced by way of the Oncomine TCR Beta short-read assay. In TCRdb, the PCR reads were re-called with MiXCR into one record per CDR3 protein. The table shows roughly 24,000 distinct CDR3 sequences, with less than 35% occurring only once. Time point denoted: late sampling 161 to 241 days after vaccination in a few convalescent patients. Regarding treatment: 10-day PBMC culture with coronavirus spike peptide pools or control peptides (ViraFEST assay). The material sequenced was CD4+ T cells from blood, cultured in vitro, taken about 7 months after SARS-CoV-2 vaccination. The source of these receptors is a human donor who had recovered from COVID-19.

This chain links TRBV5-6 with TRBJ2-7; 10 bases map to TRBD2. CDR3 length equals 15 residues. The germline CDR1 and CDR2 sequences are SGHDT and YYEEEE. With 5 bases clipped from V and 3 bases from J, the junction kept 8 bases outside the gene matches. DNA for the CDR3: TGTGCCAGCAGAGTAGCGGGAGGATCTCTCTACGAGCAGTACTTC. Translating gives CASRVAGGSLYEQYF.

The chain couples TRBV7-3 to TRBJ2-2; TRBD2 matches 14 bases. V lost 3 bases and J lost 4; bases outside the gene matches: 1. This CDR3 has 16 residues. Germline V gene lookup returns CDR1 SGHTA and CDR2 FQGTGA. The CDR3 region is CASSFGTSGGTGELFF. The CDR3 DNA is TGTGCCAGCAGCTTCGGGACTAGCGGGGGCACCGGGGAGCTGTTTTTT.

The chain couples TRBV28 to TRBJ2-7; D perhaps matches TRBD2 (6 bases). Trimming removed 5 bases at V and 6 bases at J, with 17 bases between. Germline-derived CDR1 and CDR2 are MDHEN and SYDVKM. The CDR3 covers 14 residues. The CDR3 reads CASSPPLAIGEQYF. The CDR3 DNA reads TGTGCCAGCAGTCCCCCGCTAGCGATTGGCGAGCAGTACTTC.

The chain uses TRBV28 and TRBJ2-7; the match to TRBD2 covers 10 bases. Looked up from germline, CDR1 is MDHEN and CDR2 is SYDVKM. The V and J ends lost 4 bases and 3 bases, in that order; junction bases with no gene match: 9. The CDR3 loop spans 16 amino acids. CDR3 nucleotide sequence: TGTGCCAGCAGTTATATTTTCGGGACTAGCGACTACGAGCAGTACTTC. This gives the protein CASSYIFGTSDYEQYF.

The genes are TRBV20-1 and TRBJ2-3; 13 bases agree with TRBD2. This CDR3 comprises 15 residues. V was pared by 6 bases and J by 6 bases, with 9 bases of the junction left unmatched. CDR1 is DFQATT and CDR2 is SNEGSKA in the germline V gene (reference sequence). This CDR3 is CSATGLAGLADTQYF. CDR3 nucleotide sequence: TGCAGTGCCACGGGACTAGCGGGGCTGGCGGATACGCAGTATTTT.

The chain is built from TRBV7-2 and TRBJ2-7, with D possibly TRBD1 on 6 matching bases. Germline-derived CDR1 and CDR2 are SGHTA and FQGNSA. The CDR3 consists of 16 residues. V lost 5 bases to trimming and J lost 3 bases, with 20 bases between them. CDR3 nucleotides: TGTGCCAGCAGCGTTCAAAAGACAGGTTGGGGCTACGAGCAGTACTTC. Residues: CASSVQKTGWGYEQYF.

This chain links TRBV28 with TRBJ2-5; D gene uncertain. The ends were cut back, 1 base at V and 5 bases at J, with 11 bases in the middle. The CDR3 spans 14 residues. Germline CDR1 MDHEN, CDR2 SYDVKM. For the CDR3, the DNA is TGTGCCAGCAGTTTATCGGGTCATGGGGAGACCCAGTACTTC. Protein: CASSLSGHGETQYF.

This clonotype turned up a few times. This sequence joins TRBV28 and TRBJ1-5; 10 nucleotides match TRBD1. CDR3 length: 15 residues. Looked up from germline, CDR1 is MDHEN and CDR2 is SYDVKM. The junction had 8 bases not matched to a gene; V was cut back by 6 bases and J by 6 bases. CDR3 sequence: CASSLRQGAVQPQHF. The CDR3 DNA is TGTGCCAGCAGCCTGAGACAGGGGGCTGTTCAGCCCCAGCATTTT. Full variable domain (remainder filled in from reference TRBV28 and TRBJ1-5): DVKVTQSSRYLVKRTGEKVFLECVQDMDHENMFWYRQDPGLGLRLIYFSYDVKMKEKGDIPEGYSVSREKKERFSLILESASTNQTSMYLCASSLRQGAVQPQHFGDGTRLSIL.

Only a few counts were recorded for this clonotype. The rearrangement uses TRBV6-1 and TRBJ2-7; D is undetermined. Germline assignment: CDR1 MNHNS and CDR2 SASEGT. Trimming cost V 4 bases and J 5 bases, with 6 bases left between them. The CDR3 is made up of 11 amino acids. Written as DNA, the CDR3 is TGTGCCAGCAGTGCTCTGCACGAGCAGTACTTC. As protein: CASSALHEQYF.

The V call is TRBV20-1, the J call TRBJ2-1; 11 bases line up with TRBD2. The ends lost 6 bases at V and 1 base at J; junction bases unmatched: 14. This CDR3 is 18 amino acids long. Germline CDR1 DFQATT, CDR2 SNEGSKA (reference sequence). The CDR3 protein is CSAQLLLAGGTSYNEQFF. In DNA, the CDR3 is TGCAGTGCCCAATTATTGTTAGCGGGAGGGACTTCCTACAATGAGCAGTTCTTC.

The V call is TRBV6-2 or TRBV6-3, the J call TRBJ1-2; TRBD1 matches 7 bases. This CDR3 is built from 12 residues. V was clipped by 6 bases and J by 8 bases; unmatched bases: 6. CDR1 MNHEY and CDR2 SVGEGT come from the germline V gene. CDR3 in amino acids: CASRTGVGGYTF. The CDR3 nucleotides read TGTGCCAGCAGAACAGGGGTAGGAGGCTACACCTTC.

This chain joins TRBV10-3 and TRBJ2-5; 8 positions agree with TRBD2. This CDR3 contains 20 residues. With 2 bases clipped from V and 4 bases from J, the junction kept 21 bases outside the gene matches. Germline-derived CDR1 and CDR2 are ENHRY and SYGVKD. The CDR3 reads CAISEPKGLVSPKEGETQYF. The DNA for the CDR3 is TGTGCCATCAGTGAGCCAAAGGGACTAGTGAGTCCCAAAGAGGGAGAGACCCAGTACTTC.

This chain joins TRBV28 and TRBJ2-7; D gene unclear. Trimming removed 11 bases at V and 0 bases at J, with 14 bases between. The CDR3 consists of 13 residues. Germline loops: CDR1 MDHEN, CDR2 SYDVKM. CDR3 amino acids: CAGRKGASYEQYF. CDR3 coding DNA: TGTGCCGGCCGAAAGGGTGCCTCCTACGAGCAGTACTTC.

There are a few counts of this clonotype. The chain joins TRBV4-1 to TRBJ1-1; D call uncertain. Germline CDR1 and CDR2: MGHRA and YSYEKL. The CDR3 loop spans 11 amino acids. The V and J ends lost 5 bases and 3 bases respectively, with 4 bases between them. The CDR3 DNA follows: TGCGCCAGCAGCAGGGACACTGAAGCTTTCTTT. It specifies CASSRDTEAFF.

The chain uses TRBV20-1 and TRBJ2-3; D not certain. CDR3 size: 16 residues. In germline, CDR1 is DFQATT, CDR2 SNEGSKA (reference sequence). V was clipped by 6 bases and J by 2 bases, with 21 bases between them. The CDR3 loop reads CSAPKPPGPITDTQYF. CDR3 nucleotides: TGCAGTGCCCCAAAGCCCCCGGGTCCCATCACAGATACGCAGTATTTT.

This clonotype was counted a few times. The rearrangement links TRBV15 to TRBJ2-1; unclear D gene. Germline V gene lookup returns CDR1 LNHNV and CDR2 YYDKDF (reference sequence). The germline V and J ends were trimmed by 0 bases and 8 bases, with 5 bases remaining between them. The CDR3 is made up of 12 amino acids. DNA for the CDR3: TGTGCCACCAGCAGAGACCAACATGAGCAGTTCTTC. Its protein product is CATSRDQHEQFF.

Here the CDR3 reads CANPSRAETQYF. The DNA of the CDR3 is TGTGCCAACCCTAGCAGGGCAGAGACCCAGTACTTC. The chain has TRBV6-2 or TRBV6-3 and TRBJ2-5; D is perhaps TRBD1 or TRBD2 (5 bases each). Germline CDR1 and CDR2: MNHEY and SVGEGT. The CDR3 length is 12 residues. V was trimmed by 10 bases and J by 4 bases, leaving 13 bases between them.

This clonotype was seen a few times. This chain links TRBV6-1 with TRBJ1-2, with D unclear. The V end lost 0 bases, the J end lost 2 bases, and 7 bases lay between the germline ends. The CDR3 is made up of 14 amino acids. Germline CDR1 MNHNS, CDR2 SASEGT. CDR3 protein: CASSEAEFNYGYTF. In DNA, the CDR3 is TGTGCCAGCAGTGAAGCTGAATTCAACTATGGCTACACCTTC.

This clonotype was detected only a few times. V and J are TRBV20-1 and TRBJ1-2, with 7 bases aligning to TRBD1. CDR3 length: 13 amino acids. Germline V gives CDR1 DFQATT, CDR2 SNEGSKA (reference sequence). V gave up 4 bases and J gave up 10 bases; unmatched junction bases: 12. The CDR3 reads CSATLRDSGPYTF. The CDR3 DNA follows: TGCAGTGCTACACTCCGGGACAGCGGACCCTACACCTTC.

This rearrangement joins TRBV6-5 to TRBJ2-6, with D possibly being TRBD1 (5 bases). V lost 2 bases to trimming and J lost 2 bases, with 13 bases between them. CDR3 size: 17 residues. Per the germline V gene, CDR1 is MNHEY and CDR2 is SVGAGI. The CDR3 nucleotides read TGTGCCAGCAGTTACACCTCAGGGCGACCTGGGGCCAACGTCCTGACTTTC. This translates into CASSYTSGRPGANVLTF.

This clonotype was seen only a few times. The CDR3: CASSSQGRTNTEAFF. The CDR3 nucleotides are TGTGCCAGCAGCTCTCAGGGGAGGACGAACACTGAAGCTTTCTTT. J is TRBJ1-1 and V is TRBV7-9; D might be TRBD1 (6 bases). The CDR3 has 15 residues. Germline loops: CDR1 SEHNR, CDR2 FQNEAQ (reference sequence). Trimming left V 4 bases short and J 1 base short, with 13 bases between.

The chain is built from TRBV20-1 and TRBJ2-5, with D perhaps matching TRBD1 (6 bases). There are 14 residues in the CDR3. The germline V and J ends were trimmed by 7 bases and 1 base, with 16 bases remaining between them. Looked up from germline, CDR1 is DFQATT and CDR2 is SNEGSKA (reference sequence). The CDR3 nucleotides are TGCAGTGGGACCCCGGGACAAGCCCAAGAGACCCAGTACTTC. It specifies CSGTPGQAQETQYF.

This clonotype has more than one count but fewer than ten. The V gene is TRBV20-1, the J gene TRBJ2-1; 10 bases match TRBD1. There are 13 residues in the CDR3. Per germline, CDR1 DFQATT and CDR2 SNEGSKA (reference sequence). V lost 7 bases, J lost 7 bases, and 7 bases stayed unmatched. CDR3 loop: CSVNRDRGNEQFF. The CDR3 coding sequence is TGCAGTGTCAACAGGGACAGGGGAAATGAGCAGTTCTTC.

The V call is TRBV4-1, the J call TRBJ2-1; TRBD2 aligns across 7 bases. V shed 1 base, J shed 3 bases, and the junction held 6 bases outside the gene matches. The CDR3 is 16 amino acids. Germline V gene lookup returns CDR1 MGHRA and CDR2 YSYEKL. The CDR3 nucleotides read TGCGCCAGCAGCCAAGTCCGCCTAGCGGTCTACAATGAGCAGTTCTTC. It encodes CASSQVRLAVYNEQFF.

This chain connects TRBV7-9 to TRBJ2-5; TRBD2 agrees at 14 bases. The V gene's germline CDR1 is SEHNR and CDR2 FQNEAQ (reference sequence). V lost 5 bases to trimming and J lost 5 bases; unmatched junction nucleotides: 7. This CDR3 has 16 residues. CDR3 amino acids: CASSQTSGRAEETQYF. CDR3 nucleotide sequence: TGTGCCAGCAGCCAGACTAGCGGGAGGGCCGAGGAGACCCAGTACTTC.

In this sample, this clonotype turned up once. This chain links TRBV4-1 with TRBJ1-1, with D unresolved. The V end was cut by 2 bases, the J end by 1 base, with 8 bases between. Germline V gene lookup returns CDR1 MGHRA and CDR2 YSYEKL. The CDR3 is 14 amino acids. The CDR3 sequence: CASSQLGWNTEAFF. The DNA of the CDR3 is TGCGCCAGCAGCCAACTCGGGTGGAACACTGAAGCTTTCTTT.

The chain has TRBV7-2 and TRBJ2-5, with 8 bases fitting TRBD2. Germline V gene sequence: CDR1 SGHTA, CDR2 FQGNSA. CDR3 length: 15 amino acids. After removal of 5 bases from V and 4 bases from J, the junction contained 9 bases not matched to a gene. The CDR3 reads CASSPPGLAGETQYF. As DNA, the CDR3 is TGTGCCAGCAGCCCCCCTGGTCTAGCGGGAGAGACCCAGTACTTC.

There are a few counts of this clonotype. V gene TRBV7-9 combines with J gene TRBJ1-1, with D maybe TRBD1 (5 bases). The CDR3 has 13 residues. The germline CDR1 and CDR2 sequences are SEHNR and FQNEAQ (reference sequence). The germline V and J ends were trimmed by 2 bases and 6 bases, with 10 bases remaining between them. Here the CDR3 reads CASSLTRGPEAFF. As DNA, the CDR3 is TGTGCCAGCAGCTTAACAAGGGGCCCTGAAGCTTTCTTT.